These T cell receptor beta chains were read from a single sample in a study of cytomegalovirus exposure and HLA in healthy donors. Sequencing was performed with immunoSEQ multiplex PCR; in TCRdb, only in-frame clones are kept and a portion is missing. The table records about 150,000 clones, less than 90% of them present only once. The sample comprised PBMCs. All receptors come from a boy between 2 and 15 years old in good health and CMV-seronegative. The CDR3 runs from the conserved cysteine through the conserved F or W. A D gene is named only where the DNA matches it firmly. Some rows mark clone size as missing; the rest say once, few, many or name a class of expanded clone.

d_call: NA
j_call: TRBJ2-1
v_call: TRBV9
cdr3_length: 13
clone_size: NA
cdr3_aa: CASSLGLYNEQFF
cdr3_nt: TGTGCCAGCAGCCTAGGACTTTACAATGAGCAGTTCTTC

d_call: NA
j_call: TRBJ2-1
v_call: TRBV5-4
cdr3_length: 16
clone_size: NA
cdr3_aa: CASSLGLGGPHNEQFF
cdr3_nt: TGTGCCAGCAGCTTGGGGCTCGGAGGGCCTCACAATGAGCAGTTCTTC

d_call: TRBD1
j_call: TRBJ1-6
v_call: TRBV10-1
cdr3_length: 15
clone_size: NA
cdr3_aa: CASSERGQGYSPLHF
cdr3_nt: TGCGCCAGCAGTGAGAGAGGACAGGGGTATTCACCCCTCCACTTT

d_call: NA
j_call: TRBJ1-2
v_call: TRBV7-9
cdr3_length: 15
clone_size: NA
cdr3_aa: CASSFGGWGQDGYTF
cdr3_nt: TGTGCCAGCAGCTTTGGGGGTTGGGGGCAGGATGGCTACACCTTC

d_call: NA
j_call: TRBJ2-7
v_call: TRBV6-5
cdr3_length: 15
clone_size: NA
cdr3_aa: CATRSLATPSYEQYF
cdr3_nt: TGTGCCACACGCAGCTTAGCTACCCCCTCCTACGAGCAGTACTTC

d_call: NA
j_call: TRBJ2-1
v_call: TRBV6-1
cdr3_length: 12
clone_size: NA
cdr3_aa: CASYTSYNEQFF
cdr3_nt: TGTGCCAGCTATACATCCTACAATGAGCAGTTCTTC

d_call: TRBD2
j_call: TRBJ2-3
v_call: TRBV18
cdr3_length: 16
clone_size: NA
cdr3_aa: CASSPLAGDSTDTQYF
cdr3_nt: TGTGCCAGCTCACCCTTGGCGGGAGACAGCACAGATACGCAGTATTTT

d_call: NA
j_call: TRBJ2-7
v_call: TRBV14
cdr3_length: 14
clone_size: NA
cdr3_aa: CASRQSGAGDEQYF
cdr3_nt: TGTGCCAGCAGGCAATCAGGGGCGGGAGACGAGCAGTACTTC

d_call: TRBD1
j_call: TRBJ1-3
v_call: TRBV5-4
cdr3_length: 15
clone_size: NA
cdr3_aa: CASSAGTASGNTIYF
cdr3_nt: TGTGCCAGCAGCGCAGGGACAGCCTCTGGAAACACCATATATTTT

d_call: NA
j_call: TRBJ2-7
v_call: TRBV11-2
cdr3_length: 12
clone_size: NA
cdr3_aa: CASSLGAYEQYF
cdr3_nt: TGTGCCAGCAGCTTAGGGGCATACGAGCAGTACTTC

d_call: TRBD1
j_call: TRBJ1-5
v_call: TRBV27
cdr3_length: 16
clone_size: NA
cdr3_aa: CASSPTRGLGNQPQHF
cdr3_nt: TGTGCCAGCAGTCCAACGAGGGGGCTGGGCAATCAGCCCCAGCATTTT

d_call: TRBD1
j_call: TRBJ2-1
v_call: TRBV9
cdr3_length: 16
clone_size: NA
cdr3_aa: CASSVVDRAIYNEQFF
cdr3_nt: TGTGCCAGCAGCGTAGTAGACAGGGCTATTTACAATGAGCAGTTCTTC

d_call: NA
j_call: TRBJ2-7
v_call: TRBV25-1
cdr3_length: 12
clone_size: NA
cdr3_aa: CASSGDSYEQYF
cdr3_nt: TGTGCCAGCAGTGGCGACAGCTACGAGCAGTACTTC

d_call: TRBD2
j_call: TRBJ2-7
v_call: TRBV28
cdr3_length: 13
clone_size: NA
cdr3_aa: CASSLAGGYEQYF
cdr3_nt: TGTGCCAGCAGTTTAGCGGGAGGGTACGAGCAGTACTTC

d_call: TRBD2
j_call: TRBJ2-7
v_call: TRBV11-2
cdr3_length: 17
clone_size: NA
cdr3_aa: CASSKSGTSGRRDEQYF
cdr3_nt: TGTGCCAGCAGCAAGTCCGGGACTAGCGGGAGAAGGGACGAGCAGTACTTC

d_call: TRBD2
j_call: TRBJ2-7
v_call: TRBV7-3
cdr3_length: 14
clone_size: NA
cdr3_aa: CASSSASGAYEQYF
cdr3_nt: TGTGCCAGCAGCTCCGCTAGCGGGGCCTACGAGCAGTACTTC

d_call: NA
j_call: TRBJ2-3
v_call: TRBV5-1
cdr3_length: 16
clone_size: NA
cdr3_aa: CASSFGGTPSTDTQYF
cdr3_nt: TGCGCCAGCAGCTTCGGGGGAACCCCTAGCACAGATACGCAGTATTTT

d_call: NA
j_call: TRBJ2-5
v_call: TRBV27
cdr3_length: 13
clone_size: NA
cdr3_aa: CASSITGSETQYF
cdr3_nt: TGTGCCAGCAGTATTACGGGGTCCGAGACCCAGTACTTC

d_call: NA
j_call: TRBJ2-7
v_call: TRBV5-4
cdr3_length: 16
clone_size: few
cdr3_aa: CASSLPSSGRGYEQYF
cdr3_nt: TGTGCCAGCAGCCTCCCTAGCTCAGGACGGGGATACGAGCAGTACTTC

d_call: NA
j_call: TRBJ1-1
v_call: TRBV6-1
cdr3_length: 15
clone_size: few
cdr3_aa: CASSEVGGLDTEAFF
cdr3_nt: TGTGCCAGCAGTGAAGTCGGGGGGCTTGACACTGAAGCTTTCTTT

d_call: NA
j_call: TRBJ2-7
v_call: TRBV12-5
cdr3_length: 15
clone_size: NA
cdr3_aa: CASGGVRDTMTEQYF
cdr3_nt: TGTGCTAGTGGTGGGGTCCGGGACACAATGACCGAGCAGTACTTC

d_call: NA
j_call: TRBJ1-2
v_call: TRBV4-2
cdr3_length: 15
clone_size: once
cdr3_aa: CASSLALGPNYGYTF
cdr3_nt: TGTGCCAGCAGCCTCGCCCTGGGCCCTAACTATGGCTACACCTTC

d_call: TRBD2
j_call: TRBJ2-7
v_call: TRBV5-4
cdr3_length: 14
clone_size: NA
cdr3_aa: CASSLGGGREEQYF
cdr3_nt: TGTGCCAGCAGCTTGGGCGGCGGGAGGGAAGAGCAGTACTTC

d_call: TRBD1
j_call: TRBJ2-3
v_call: TRBV25-1
cdr3_length: 17
clone_size: few
cdr3_aa: CASSEYKTGGRTDTQYF
cdr3_nt: TGTGCCAGCAGTGAATATAAGACAGGGGGCCGCACAGATACGCAGTATTTT

d_call: NA
j_call: TRBJ1-1
v_call: TRBV5-1
cdr3_length: 15
clone_size: few
cdr3_aa: CASSKAGGFNTEAFF
cdr3_nt: TGCGCCAGCAGTAAAGCCGGAGGTTTTAACACTGAAGCTTTCTTT

d_call: NA
j_call: TRBJ2-2
v_call: TRBV5-4
cdr3_length: 14
clone_size: few
cdr3_aa: CASSWDTNTGELFF
cdr3_nt: TGTGCCAGCAGTTGGGACACCAACACCGGGGAGCTGTTTTTT

d_call: NA
j_call: TRBJ2-6
v_call: TRBV5-1
cdr3_length: 15
clone_size: NA
cdr3_aa: CASSSQGSGANVLTF
cdr3_nt: TGCGCCAGCAGCTCACAGGGTTCTGGGGCCAACGTCCTGACTTTC

d_call: TRBD2
j_call: TRBJ2-7
v_call: TRBV27
cdr3_length: 14
clone_size: NA
cdr3_aa: CASRGLDRPYEQYF
cdr3_nt: TGTGCCAGCAGGGGACTAGATCGGCCTTACGAGCAGTACTTC

d_call: TRBD1
j_call: TRBJ2-7
v_call: TRBV9
cdr3_length: 14
clone_size: NA
cdr3_aa: CASSGRDRPYEQYF
cdr3_nt: TGTGCCAGCAGCGGCCGGGACAGACCCTACGAGCAGTACTTC

d_call: TRBD1
j_call: TRBJ2-2
v_call: TRBV5-1
cdr3_length: 16
clone_size: NA
cdr3_aa: CASSLDGQVVTGELFF
cdr3_nt: TGCGCCAGCAGCTTGGACGGACAGGTGGTTACCGGGGAGCTGTTTTTT

d_call: TRBD1
j_call: TRBJ1-1
v_call: TRBV6-1
cdr3_length: 13
clone_size: NA
cdr3_aa: CAGSPRGSTEAFF
cdr3_nt: TGTGCCGGCAGCCCCAGGGGGAGCACTGAAGCTTTCTTT

d_call: TRBD2
j_call: TRBJ2-7
v_call: TRBV7-9
cdr3_length: 14
clone_size: NA
cdr3_aa: CASSWASGINEQYF
cdr3_nt: TGTGCCAGCAGCTGGGCTAGCGGGATCAACGAGCAGTACTTC

d_call: TRBD2
j_call: TRBJ2-7
v_call: TRBV7-2
cdr3_length: 16
clone_size: NA
cdr3_aa: CASSFFGGLGPYEQYF
cdr3_nt: TGTGCCAGCAGTTTTTTTGGGGGACTAGGCCCCTACGAGCAGTACTTC

d_call: TRBD1
j_call: TRBJ1-6
v_call: TRBV9
cdr3_length: 14
clone_size: NA
cdr3_aa: CASSQGQGATPLHF
cdr3_nt: TGTGCCAGCAGCCAGGGACAGGGAGCGACACCCCTCCACTTT

d_call: TRBD2
j_call: TRBJ2-7
v_call: TRBV19
cdr3_length: 15
clone_size: NA
cdr3_aa: CASSIDGTSGNEQYF
cdr3_nt: TGTGCCAGTAGTATAGATGGGACTAGCGGGAACGAGCAGTACTTC

d_call: TRBD1
j_call: TRBJ1-5
v_call: TRBV18
cdr3_length: 15
clone_size: NA
cdr3_aa: CASSTTDRVNQPQHF
cdr3_nt: TGTGCCAGTTCAACCACCGACAGGGTAAACCAGCCCCAGCATTTT

d_call: TRBD2
j_call: TRBJ2-2
v_call: TRBV19
cdr3_length: 14
clone_size: NA
cdr3_aa: CASKSASGTGELFF
cdr3_nt: TGTGCCAGTAAGAGCGCTAGCGGGACCGGGGAGCTGTTTTTT

d_call: NA
j_call: TRBJ2-3
v_call: TRBV9
cdr3_length: 12
clone_size: NA
cdr3_aa: CASTPLRDTQYF
cdr3_nt: TGTGCCAGCACCCCACTCAGGGATACGCAGTATTTT

d_call: TRBD2
j_call: TRBJ2-7
v_call: TRBV6-6
cdr3_length: 12
clone_size: NA
cdr3_aa: CASGTTIYEQYF
cdr3_nt: TGTGCCAGCGGGACTACTATCTACGAGCAGTACTTC

d_call: TRBD2
j_call: TRBJ2-1
v_call: TRBV9
cdr3_length: 20
clone_size: NA
cdr3_aa: CASSVLGMGRGSFSYNEQFF
cdr3_nt: TGTGCCAGCAGCGTTCTCGGGATGGGGAGGGGCTCTTTTTCCTACAATGAGCAGTTCTTC

d_call: TRBD1
j_call: TRBJ2-5
v_call: TRBV14
cdr3_length: 18
clone_size: NA
cdr3_aa: CASSQRVTGTGGEETQYF
cdr3_nt: TGTGCCAGCAGTCAAAGGGTAACCGGGACAGGGGGCGAAGAGACCCAGTACTTC

d_call: TRBD1
j_call: TRBJ2-5
v_call: TRBV6-5
cdr3_length: 14
clone_size: NA
cdr3_aa: CASSASTGGETQYF
cdr3_nt: TGTGCCAGCAGTGCATCAACAGGGGGAGAGACCCAGTACTTC

d_call: NA
j_call: TRBJ2-3
v_call: TRBV28
cdr3_length: 14
clone_size: NA
cdr3_aa: CASSLSRGSDTQYF
cdr3_nt: TGTGCCAGCAGTTTATCCCGGGGGTCAGATACGCAGTATTTT

d_call: NA
j_call: TRBJ2-5
v_call: TRBV5-5
cdr3_length: 12
clone_size: few
cdr3_aa: CANPSRRETQYF
cdr3_nt: TGTGCAAACCCATCCAGGAGGGAGACCCAGTACTTC

d_call: NA
j_call: TRBJ2-7
v_call: TRBV7-9
cdr3_length: 13
clone_size: NA
cdr3_aa: CASSHPGGWEQYF
cdr3_nt: TGTGCCAGCAGCCACCCGGGGGGCTGGGAGCAGTACTTC

d_call: TRBD2
j_call: TRBJ2-1
v_call: TRBV7-9
cdr3_length: 13
clone_size: NA
cdr3_aa: CASSFTLATEQFF
cdr3_nt: TGTGCCAGCAGCTTTACACTAGCGACTGAGCAGTTCTTC

d_call: TRBD1
j_call: TRBJ2-7
v_call: TRBV5-6
cdr3_length: 15
clone_size: NA
cdr3_aa: CASTAPRQGPYEQYF
cdr3_nt: TGTGCCAGCACCGCACCGAGACAGGGCCCCTACGAGCAGTACTTC

d_call: NA
j_call: TRBJ2-7
v_call: TRBV6-1
cdr3_length: 12
clone_size: NA
cdr3_aa: CASSARWGEQYF
cdr3_nt: TGTGCCAGCAGCGCAAGATGGGGCGAGCAGTACTTC

d_call: NA
j_call: TRBJ1-1
v_call: TRBV5-1
cdr3_length: 14
clone_size: NA
cdr3_aa: CATHKGVFDTEAFF
cdr3_nt: TGCGCCACCCACAAAGGGGTCTTTGACACTGAAGCTTTCTTT

d_call: NA
j_call: TRBJ2-3
v_call: TRBV6-1
cdr3_length: 14
clone_size: NA
cdr3_aa: CASSRGTFTDTQYF
cdr3_nt: TGTGCCAGCAGTCGAGGGACTTTCACAGATACGCAGTATTTT